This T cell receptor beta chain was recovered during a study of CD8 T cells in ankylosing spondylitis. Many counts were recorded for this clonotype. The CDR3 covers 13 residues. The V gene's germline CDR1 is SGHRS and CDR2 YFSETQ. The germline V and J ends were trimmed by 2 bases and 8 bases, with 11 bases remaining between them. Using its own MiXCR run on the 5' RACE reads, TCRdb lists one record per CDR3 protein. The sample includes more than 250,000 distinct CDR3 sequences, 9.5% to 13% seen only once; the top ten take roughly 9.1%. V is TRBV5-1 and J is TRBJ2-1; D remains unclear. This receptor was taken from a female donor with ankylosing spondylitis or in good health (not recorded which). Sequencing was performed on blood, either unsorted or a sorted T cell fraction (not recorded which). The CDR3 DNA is TGCGCCAGCAGCTTCGGCACCAACGATGAGCAGTTCTTC. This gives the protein CASSFGTNDEQFF. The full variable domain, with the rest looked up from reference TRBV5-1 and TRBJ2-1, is KAGVTQTPRYLIKTRGQQVTLSCSPISGHRSVSWYQQTPGQGLQFLFEYFSETQRNKGNFPGRFSGRQFSNSRSEMNVSTLELGDSALYLCASSFGTNDEQFFGPGTRLTVL.